What follows are 19 T cell receptor beta chains derived from one specimen sequenced in a study of CD8+CD57+ T cells in acquired aplastic anemia. According to the study, genomic DNA was the template for TCR beta VDJ and CDR3 profiling. In TCRdb, the reads were re-called with MiXCR into one record per CDR3 protein. The table records a few hundred thousand distinct CDR3 sequences, roughly 82% of them present only once. The sequenced patients had an expansion of CD8+CD57+ cells seen by flow cytometry. Material for sequencing was sorted CD4+, CD8+, or CD8+CD57+ T cells (not recorded which) from PBMCs. The source is a human donor with aplastic anemia.

This clonotype was seen repeatedly, ten times or more. The genes are TRBV6-6 and TRBJ1-4, with no clear D. This CDR3 spans 12 amino acids. The V and J ends lost 5 bases and 8 bases respectively, with 9 bases between them. The germline gives CDR1 MNHNY, CDR2 SVGAGI (reference sequence). CDR3 sequence reads: CASSRVREKLFF. In DNA form, the CDR3 reads TGTGCCAGCAGTCGGGTCCGGGAAAAACTGTTTTTT.

The V and J genes are TRBV7-3 and TRBJ1-2; the D gene is possibly TRBD1 (5 bases). The CDR3 runs to 15 residues. Trimming took 6 bases from V and 12 from J, leaving 26 bases between them. Germline V CDR1 and CDR2: SGHTA, FQGTGA. The CDR3 sequence: CASSSGRAPSPLHTF. CDR3 DNA: TGTGCCAGCAGTTCGGGCAGGGCACCTTCACCCCTCCACACCTTC.

V is TRBV10-3 and J is TRBJ1-6, with TRBD1 as a possible D gene (5 bases). The CDR3 is 14 amino acids. The V and J ends lost 7 bases and 5 bases respectively, with 12 bases between them. Germline CDR1 and CDR2: ENHRY and SYGVKD. The CDR3 region is CAITDSPNNSPLHF. The CDR3 bases are TGTGCCATCACCGACAGCCCCAATAATTCACCCCTCCACTTT.

Note on this clonotype: A junction end diverges from the germline sequence, so it may reflect a read error. The J gene is TRBJ2-1, the V gene TRBV2; no firm D call. CDR1 and CDR2 from the germline V gene are SNHLY and FYNNEI. CDR3 length: 14 amino acids. CDR3 loop: CASSHTSIYNELFF. The CDR3 nucleotides read TGTGCCAGCAGTCATACGTCGATCTATAATGAGCTGTTCTTC.

This clonotype occurred once. V and J are TRBV24-1 and TRBJ2-1; 7 bases map to TRBD2. V was pared by 4 bases and J by 1 base, with 3 bases of the junction left unmatched. CDR3 size: 15 residues. Germline V CDR1 and CDR2: KGHDR, SFDVKD. The DNA of the CDR3 is TGTGCCACCAGTGACCCGGGGGGTTCCTACAATGAGCAGTTCTTC. Translated: CATSDPGGSYNEQFF.

This chain links TRBV5-1 with TRBJ1-6; D not certain. The germline gives CDR1 SGHRS, CDR2 YFSETQ. The CDR3 is 15 residues long. Trimming shortened V by 4 bases and J by 13 bases, and 21 bases separated the two germline ends. The CDR3 region has the DNA TGCGCCAGCAGCCCCAACCCCCGGGATGAATCCCCCCTCCACTTT. Translating it yields CASSPNPRDESPLHF. The whole variable domain, remainder taken from reference TRBV5-1 and TRBJ1-6, is KAGVTQTPRYLIKTRGQQVTLSCSPISGHRSVSWYQQTPGQGLQFLFEYFSETQRNKGNFPGRFSGRQFSNSRSEMNVSTLELGDSALYLCASSPNPRDESPLHFGNGTRLTVT.

This clonotype occurred once. This chain uses TRBV15 with TRBJ2-5, with D unresolved. The ends were cut back, 1 base at V and 5 bases at J, with 11 bases in the middle. Germline values: CDR1 LNHNV, CDR2 YYDKDF (reference sequence). The CDR3 sequence is 14 residues long. CDR3 bases: TGTGCCACCAGCAGAGGCTTGGAAGCGGAGACCCAGTACTTC. Translated, it gives CATSRGLEAETQYF.

CDR3 protein: CASSFQSCGGSDEQFF. CDR3 nucleotides: TGTGCCAGCAGCTTTCAGAGCTGCGGGGGGAGCGATGAGCAGTTCTTC. The chain couples TRBV7-9 to TRBJ2-1, with 8 bases fitting TRBD2. With V trimmed by 3 bases and J by 8 bases, 12 bases remained unmatched. CDR3 length equals 16 residues. Germline assignment: CDR1 SEHNR and CDR2 FQNEAQ (reference sequence).

This chain links TRBV7-6 with TRBJ1-5; the match to TRBD1 covers 7 bases. CDR1 is SGHVS and CDR2 is FNYEAQ in the germline V gene. The CDR3 has 14 amino acids. With V trimmed by 1 base and J by 11 bases, 8 bases remained unmatched. CDR3 region: CASSLGDSKETQHF. The DNA of the CDR3 is TGTGCCAGCAGCTTAGGGGACAGCAAAGAGACCCAGCATTTT.

The V gene is TRBV7-8, the J gene TRBJ2-7; D not resolved. The J call may be incorrect, as the DNA end agrees better with TRBJ2-5. Per germline, CDR1 SGHVS and CDR2 FQNEAQ. CDR3 length: 12 residues. The chain's CDR3 is CASSPRVETQYF. The CDR3 bases are TGTGCCAGCAGCCCACGGGTGGAGACCCAGTACTTC.

J is TRBJ2-2 and V is TRBV11-3; perhaps TRBD1 as D (6 bases). The germline V and J ends were trimmed by 0 bases and 2 bases, with 10 bases remaining between them. CDR3 size: 16 residues. Looked up from germline, CDR1 is SGHNT and CDR2 is YENEEA. CDR3 amino acids: CASSLEWTDNTGELFF. The CDR3 nucleotides are TGTGCCAGCAGCTTAGAGTGGACAGATAACACCGGGGAGCTGTTTTTT.

The genes are TRBV19 and TRBJ2-7; TRBD2 agrees at 8 bases. Germline V lookup: CDR1 LNHDA, CDR2 SQIVND (reference sequence). This CDR3 is built from 15 residues. V shed 1 base and J 7 bases; nucleotides not matched to a gene: 9. The CDR3 here is CASSIASGSSNEQYF. The CDR3 DNA reads TGTGCCAGTAGTATAGCTAGCGGGTCCTCCAATGAGCAGTACTTC.

This clonotype was recorded only once. Given a much more abundant clone one base away, this may be a read error. No DNA is shown, since the ends of the CDR3 on it are uncertain; the CDR3 is the one TCRdb lists. The chain employs TRBV7-9 and TRBJ2-1; the table calls TRBD1, which could not be checked here. Germline-derived CDR1 and CDR2 are SEHNR and FQNEAQ (reference sequence). Ends included, the CDR3 has 16 residues. This CDR3 is CASSLLPGELFFGQFF.

This chain uses TRBV24-1 with TRBJ2-1, with 8 bases aligning to TRBD1. CDR3 length equals 15 residues. Per the germline V gene, CDR1 is KGHDR and CDR2 is SFDVKD. The junction had 14 bases not matched to a gene; V was cut back by 11 bases and J by 6 bases. The CDR3 sequence: CASKRTGTSSNEQFF. The CDR3 DNA reads as TGTGCCAGTAAAAGGACAGGGACTTCTTCCAATGAGCAGTTCTTC.

The rearrangement links TRBV7-2 to TRBJ2-6; D may be TRBD2 (6 bases). CDR1 and CDR2 (germline): SGHTA, FQGNSA. The germline V and J ends were trimmed by 3 bases and 15 bases, with 24 bases remaining between them. CDR3 size: 16 residues. The CDR3 spells CASSFHGGGTALSLTF. The CDR3 DNA is TGTGCCAGCAGCTTTCATGGAGGCGGGACGGCCCTTTCCCTGACTTTC. The complete variable domain, with remaining parts taken from reference TRBV7-2 and TRBJ2-6, reads GAGVSQSPSNKVTEKGKDVELRCDPISGHTALYWYRQSLGQGLEFLIYFQGNSAPDKSGLPSDRFSAERTGGSVSTLTIQRTQQEDSAVYLCASSFHGGGTALSLTFGAGSRLTVL.

As concerns this clonotype: An end of the junction differs from the germline gene, which may be a read error. V is TRBV19 and J is TRBJ2-3, with TRBD2 identical over 7 bases. This CDR3 region has 15 residues. CDR1 is LNHDA, CDR2 SQIVND, per germline (reference sequence). Here the CDR3 DNA reads TGTGCCAGTAGTATATCTAGCGGAGCCAACAATGAGCAGTTTTTT. Translation gives CASSISSGANNEQFF.

V usage is TRBV9 and J usage is TRBJ2-5; the D gene is possibly TRBD2 (6 bases). V gave up 7 bases and J gave up 13 bases, with 26 bases separating them. CDR3 size: 14 residues. CDR1 SGDLS and CDR2 YYNGEE come from the germline V gene. The CDR3 bases are TGTGCCAGCGGAGTAGCGGCGTACATTCAGTACTTGTACTTC. This sequence encodes CASGVAAYIQYLYF.

The CDR3 nucleotides are TGTGCCAGTAGCGCTACAGGGAAGAGCTCCTACGAGCAGTACTTC. Protein: CASSATGKSSYEQYF. V and J are TRBV19 and TRBJ2-7; TRBD1 is a possible D gene (6 bases). This CDR3 is 15 amino acids long. From germline, CDR1 is LNHDA and CDR2 SQIVND (reference sequence). V lost 6 bases and J 0 bases, leaving 15 bases between the germline ends.

In this sample, this clonotype turned up once. At one of its ends the junction is not consistent with the germline gene, which may arise from a read error. The chain joins TRBV9 to TRBJ2-5; 11 nucleotides line up with TRBD2. The CDR3 extends over 14 amino acids. Germline assignment: CDR1 SGDLS and CDR2 YYNGEE. The CDR3 coding sequence is TGTGCCAGCAGCGCCGGGACTAGCGGAATGACCAAGCACTTC. Translating it yields CASSAGTSGMTKHF.